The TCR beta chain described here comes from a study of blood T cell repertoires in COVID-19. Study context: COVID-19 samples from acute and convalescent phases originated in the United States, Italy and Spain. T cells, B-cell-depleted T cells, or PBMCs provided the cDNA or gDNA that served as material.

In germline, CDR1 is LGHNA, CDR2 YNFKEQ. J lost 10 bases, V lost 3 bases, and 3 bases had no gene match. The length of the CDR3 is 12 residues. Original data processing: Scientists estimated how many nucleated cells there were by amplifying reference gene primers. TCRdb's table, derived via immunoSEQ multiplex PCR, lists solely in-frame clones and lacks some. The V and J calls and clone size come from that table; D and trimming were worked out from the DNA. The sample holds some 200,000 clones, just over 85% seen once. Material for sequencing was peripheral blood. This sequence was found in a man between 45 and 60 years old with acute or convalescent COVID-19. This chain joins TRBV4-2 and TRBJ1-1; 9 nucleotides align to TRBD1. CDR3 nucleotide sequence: TGTGCCAGCAGCCACCAGGACAGGGGAGCTTTCTTT. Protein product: CASSHQDRGAFF.